This TCR beta chain was documented in a study of blood T cell repertoires in COVID-19 (dated by TCRdb to the early 2020s). Regarding the research as a whole: Samples from collaborators originated in the United States, Italy and Spain and spanned both the acute and convalescent phases of COVID-19. Subjects who had been exposed to COVID-19, were actively infected with it, or had recovered from it provided the deeply sampled blood TCRbeta repertoires that made up the dataset. Where available, HLA class I and class II types were taken from metadata supplied by the sample provider and were not determined by assay-based typing. A freely available public database, intended as a resource for researchers studying the immune response to SARS-CoV-2, is where the repertoires were released. A de-identified subject ID, COVID-19 status, age in years and sex were almost always included in the sample metadata. Samples were obtained from the ongoing ImmuneRACE study (first 160 participants) and from about 1,300 subjects provided by 6 global collaborators. The prospective study material was composed of cDNA or gDNA derived from T cells, B-cell-depleted T cells, or PBMCs.

The CDR3 runs 13 amino acids, cysteine and phenylalanine included. Only the CDR3 part of the read is kept: 39 bases, read in frame from the first base. Via the germline V gene, CDR1 is MNHEY and CDR2 SVGAGI. Turning to this clone: Its antigen target is currently unknown. Its ends do not fully match the called genes, so a read error is possible.

The collaborating institutions used their own protocols to collect whole blood in K2EDTA tubes. For TCRbeta analysis, collaborators shipped samples in one of three forms: frozen whole blood, isolated PBMCs, or DNA extracted from either of those sample types. The investigation overall reported the following: Clinical and demographic metadata were provided uncurated, with the amount varying by source and participant.

The immunoSEQ Assay, a bias-controlled multiplex PCR, was used to amplify TCRbeta CDR3 regions from genomic DNA. As for the original processing: Within the assay, amplification of reference gene primers was used to estimate how many nucleated cells each sample contained. To quantify the absolute abundance of each unique TCRbeta CDR3 rearrangement, sequence reads were collapsed and filtered. For each sample, productive Simpson clonality was calculated as the square root of Simpson's diversity index over productive rearrangements. The immuneACCESS repertoire file appears here via TCRdb, limited to in-frame rearrangements. These files lack a portion of the clones; in checked studies, under half of the deficit traces to unresolved V genes, and the cause of the others is not known. That table furnishes V, J and clone size, whereas the DNA furnished D and trimming. This sample gives 200,000 or so clones in total; under 85% of them show up just once. 15% to 20% of the sample rests with the top ten.

The source material was peripheral blood. Here the chain combines TRBV6-5 and TRBJ2-7, with 7 junctional bases fitting TRBD1. The TCR was taken from a man in his 60s with active or convalescent COVID-19. For the CDR3, the sequence is CASSYSKGTELFF. The nucleotide sequence is TGTGCCAGCAGTTACTCGAAAGGGACAGAGCTCTTCTTC.